The entry below describes one TCR beta chain. As yet, its antigen is unknown. The CDR3 is made up of 16 amino acids. V was clipped by 0 bases and J by 2 bases, with 13 bases between them. Germline V gene data show CDR1 as SGHRS and CDR2 as YFSETQ. This entry is derived from a study of cytomegalovirus exposure and HLA in healthy donors. Overall study results and limits: Confirmation in vitro established that a few CMV-associated chains were specific for CMV antigens. According to the study, approximately 150 TCR beta chains were cytomegalovirus-associated. Reports showed the classifier diagnosing cytomegalovirus status with high specificity and sensitivity. One later analysis, an examination of the 120 validation repertoires, found that first-cohort TCR clusters tended to co-occur in them.

The table came from immunoSEQ multiplex PCR; TCRdb's copy has only in-frame clones and leaves some out. The table has about 160,000 clones, more than 75% seen once. Specimen: PBMCs. The rearrangement uses TRBV5-1 and TRBJ2-3, with D perhaps TRBD2 (5 bases). The clonotype comes from a man between 18 and 35 years old in good health and CMV-seronegative. The CDR3 loop is CASSLERERTTDTQYF. The CDR3, as DNA: TGCGCCAGCAGCTTGGAAAGGGAGCGGACCACAGATACGCAGTATTTT.